The 21 T cell receptor beta chains in this list originate from one sample, sequenced in a study of OX40 agonist ivuxolimab in advanced cancers. The method was immunoSEQ multiplex PCR; TCRdb's version includes in-frame clones alone and lacks a portion of them. The sample includes about 18,000 clones, approximately 88% of them seen just once. The sequenced sample was CD4+ or CD8+ T cells sorted from blood, obtained in a trial of the OX40 agonist ivuxolimab. The receptors were gathered from an adult with an advanced solid tumor such as melanoma, head and neck, liver or kidney cancer.

V and J are TRBV27 and TRBJ1-4; D uncertain. Germline-derived CDR1 and CDR2 are MNHEY and SMNVEV (reference sequence). V lost 5 bases to trimming and J lost 7 bases, with 17 bases between them. This CDR3 spans 15 amino acids. The CDR3 region has the DNA TGTGCCAGCAGTCTTATGGCCGACTCGGGTGAAAAACTGTTTTTT. Amino acids: CASSLMADSGEKLFF.

V gene TRBV2 combines with J gene TRBJ2-3, with 7 bases identical to TRBD2. The germline CDR1 and CDR2 sequences are SNHLY and FYNNEI. The CDR3 extends over 16 amino acids. V lost 7 bases, J lost 0 bases, and 10 bases stayed unmatched. The CDR3, as DNA: TGTGCCAGCATTCGCGGGAGTATCGTTAGCACAGATACGCAGTATTTT. It specifies CASIRGSIVSTDTQYF.

As concerns this clone: The junction departs from the called germline gene at one end, perhaps through a read error. The chain combines TRBV6-5 with TRBJ2-3; 9 nucleotides line up with TRBD2. The CDR3 is 15 amino acids. Germline CDR1 MNHEY, CDR2 SVGAGI. DNA for the CDR3: TGTGCCAGCAGTTACAGCGGGACTAGCACAGATATGCAGTATTTT. Translation gives CASSYSGTSTDMQYF.

The chain couples TRBV4-1 to TRBJ2-7; D may be TRBD2 (7 bases). The germline CDR1 and CDR2 sequences are MGHRA and YSYEKL. The CDR3 is 16 amino acids. Trimming cost V 4 bases and J 0 bases, with 16 bases left between them. The CDR3 nucleotides are TGCGCCAGCAGCCCTAGAGGGGGAGGGGGCTCCTACGAGCAGTACTTC. Translated: CASSPRGGGGSYEQYF.

The V call is TRBV30, the J call TRBJ1-1; maybe TRBD1 (5 bases). Germline CDR1 GTSNPN, CDR2 SVGIG (reference sequence). The V gene lost 0 bases and the J gene lost 8 bases, with 13 bases spanning the gap. The CDR3 loop spans 13 amino acids. The CDR3 is CAWSVFQGREAFF. The CDR3 coding sequence is TGTGCCTGGAGTGTATTTCAGGGTCGGGAAGCTTTCTTT.

This clone was picked up one time. The chain uses TRBV7-2 and TRBJ2-7; 10 bases map to TRBD2. Trimming took 2 bases from V and 6 from J; bases not matched to a gene: 4. The germline V gene encodes CDR1 SGHTA and CDR2 FQGNSA. The CDR3 is 14 residues long. The CDR3 protein is CASSLRLAGAEQYF. The CDR3 nucleotides read TGTGCCAGCAGCTTACGGCTAGCGGGAGCCGAGCAGTACTTC. The variable domain in full, with the rest retrieved from reference TRBV7-2 and TRBJ2-7, is GAGVSQSPSNKVTEKGKDVELRCDPISGHTALYWYRQSLGQGLEFLIYFQGNSAPDKSGLPSDRFSAERTGGSVSTLTIQRTQQEDSAVYLCASSLRLAGAEQYFGPGTRLTVT.

V is TRBV4-3 and J is TRBJ1-1; D not resolved. Germline CDR1 reads LGHNA; CDR2 reads YSLEER. The CDR3 has 15 residues. The germline V and J ends were trimmed by 0 bases and 1 base, with 9 bases remaining between them. Written as DNA, the CDR3 is TGCGCCAGCAGCCAAGATATCCAAACGAACACTGAAGCTTTCTTT. The encoded protein is CASSQDIQTNTEAFF.

The chain has TRBV7-6 and TRBJ2-7; 9 nucleotides line up with TRBD1. Germline V CDR1 and CDR2: SGHVS, FNYEAQ. CDR3 length equals 17 residues. The junction had 11 bases not matched to a gene; V was cut back by 2 bases and J by 3 bases. This CDR3 is CASSLLGTGQINYEQYF. CDR3 bases: TGTGCCAGCAGCTTATTGGGGACAGGGCAGATCAACTACGAGCAGTACTTC.

The gene calls are TRBV6-5 and TRBJ1-2; D unclear. Trimming stripped 6 bases from V and 7 bases from J, with 18 bases between. This CDR3 has 14 amino acids. The germline gives CDR1 MNHEY, CDR2 SVGAGI. CDR3 in amino acids: CASSSTFRRCGYTF. The CDR3 DNA follows: TGTGCCAGCAGCTCGACCTTCCGGCGATGTGGCTACACCTTC.

This clone was counted a single time. The rearrangement links TRBV28 to TRBJ2-7, with TRBD1 matching over 8 bases. After removal of 5 bases from V and 6 bases from J, the junction contained 3 bases not matched to a gene. Germline CDR1 and CDR2: MDHEN and SYDVKM. The CDR3 is 12 residues long. For the CDR3, the DNA is TGTGCCAGCAGTACAGGGGGTGGCGAGCAGTACTTC. Its protein is CASSTGGGEQYF.

The chain couples TRBV6-1 to TRBJ2-7; 10 positions agree with TRBD1. The germline V gene encodes CDR1 MNHNS and CDR2 SASEGT. The CDR3 runs 13 residues. The ends lost 10 bases at V and 3 bases at J; junction bases unmatched: 6. The CDR3 reads CATRTGGYYEQYF. CDR3 nucleotides: TGTGCCACTCGGACAGGGGGGTACTACGAGCAGTACTTC.

The rearrangement links TRBV6-1 to TRBJ2-3; 7 bases agree with TRBD1. Germline CDR1 is MNHNS and CDR2 is SASEGT. The V segment lost 1 base and the J segment 3 bases; nucleotides outside the gene matches: 4. The CDR3 has 15 residues. In nucleotides, the CDR3 is TGTGCCAGCAGTGAAGTGGCAGGGGGAACAGATACGCAGTATTTT. Translation: CASSEVAGGTDTQYF.

This clone was found a few times. The chain has TRBV7-2 and TRBJ2-7; D unresolved. CDR1 SGHTA and CDR2 FQGNSA come from the germline V gene. The germline V and J ends were trimmed by 4 bases and 6 bases, with 25 bases remaining between them. The CDR3 runs to 17 residues. The CDR3 loop is CASSSTVWVGQDIEQYF. In DNA form, the CDR3 reads TGTGCCAGCAGCTCGACGGTTTGGGTTGGGCAGGATATCGAGCAGTACTTC.

CDR3: CASSLAGVTGNTIYF. The CDR3 DNA follows: TGTGCCAGCAGCTTAGCTGGAGTAACTGGAAACACCATATATTTT. V and J are TRBV7-9 and TRBJ1-3; D remains unclear. Germline V lookup: CDR1 SEHNR, CDR2 FQNEAQ (reference sequence). The CDR3 is made up of 15 amino acids. Trimming removed 0 bases from V and 2 bases from J, with 8 bases in between.

The V call is TRBV27, the J call TRBJ2-1; no clear D gene. Germline assignment: CDR1 MNHEY and CDR2 SMNVEV (reference sequence). Trimming removed 0 bases at V and 4 bases at J, with 10 bases between. The CDR3 totals 15 residues. CDR3 loop: CASSLSSPTYNEQFF. CDR3 nucleotides: TGTGCCAGCAGTTTATCTAGCCCTACTTACAATGAGCAGTTCTTC.

The V call is TRBV4-3, the J call TRBJ2-1; TRBD2 matches 11 bases. V gave up 3 bases and J gave up 4 bases; unmatched junction bases: 5. The CDR3 runs 16 residues. In germline, CDR1 is LGHNA, CDR2 YSLEER. The CDR3 loop reads CASSHQLAGGYNEQFF. Written as DNA, the CDR3 is TGCGCCAGCAGCCACCAGCTAGCGGGGGGTTACAATGAGCAGTTCTTC.

This clone has a single count. The chain's CDR3 is CASSSTGAPSNQPQHF. CDR3 sequence (DNA): TGTGCCAGCAGCTCGACAGGGGCTCCCAGCAATCAGCCCCAGCATTTT. V and J are TRBV11-3 and TRBJ1-5; 8 bases agree with TRBD1. The CDR3 is 16 residues long. V shed 4 bases and J 1 base; nucleotides not matched to a gene: 6. Germline CDR1 reads SGHNT; CDR2 reads YENEEA.

V is TRBV9 and J is TRBJ2-3; D might be TRBD2 (6 bases). CDR3 size: 14 residues. V was trimmed by 0 bases and J by 6 bases, leaving 11 bases between them. Germline V gene data show CDR1 as SGDLS and CDR2 as YYNGEE. The DNA for the CDR3 is TGTGCCAGCAGCGTAGTTGGGGCGGGGGATACGCAGTATTTT. Amino acids: CASSVVGAGDTQYF.

The V call is TRBV6-6, the J call TRBJ2-2; 11 bases line up with TRBD2. V lost 5 bases to trimming and J lost 1 base; unmatched junction nucleotides: 3. Per the germline V gene, CDR1 is MNHNY and CDR2 is SVGAGI (reference sequence). The CDR3 loop spans 16 amino acids. The CDR3 nucleotides read TGTGCCAGCAGTCACGGACTAGCGGGGAACACCGGGGAGCTGTTTTTT. Translating it yields CASSHGLAGNTGELFF.

This clone was observed a single time. This chain connects TRBV4-3 to TRBJ1-1, with 7 bases matching TRBD1. The length of the CDR3 is 14 residues. The V segment lost 2 bases and the J segment 4 bases; nucleotides outside the gene matches: 4. CDR1 and CDR2 (germline): LGHNA, YSLEER. The CDR3 sequence: CASSQSGGGTEAFF. The DNA of the CDR3 is TGCGCCAGCAGCCAATCAGGGGGGGGCACTGAAGCTTTCTTT.

The chain recombines TRBV15 with TRBJ2-7; 7 nucleotides align to TRBD1. With V trimmed by 4 bases and J by 2 bases, 11 bases remained unmatched. CDR1 is LNHNV and CDR2 is YYDKDF in the germline V gene (reference sequence). This CDR3 contains 16 residues. The CDR3 DNA follows: TGTGCCACCAGCACTAAACCCGGGACAGCAGCCTACGAGCAGTACTTC. Translated: CATSTKPGTAAYEQYF.